Presented here are 13 T cell receptor beta chains from one specimen sequenced in a study of T cells after posttransplantation cyclophosphamide. Clones were read by immunoSEQ multiplex PCR, and TCRdb kept only the in-frame ones, dropping some. This sample shows tens of thousands of clones and no singletons; over 1.3% rests with the ten largest. Sequencing used PBMCs. The receptors stem from a man in his forties or fifties in good health, CMV-negative, and a related stem cell transplant donor.

The genes are TRBV4-3 and TRBJ2-2; TRBD1 agrees at 10 bases. CDR1 and CDR2 from the germline V gene are LGHNA and YSLEER. This CDR3 has 16 amino acids. V dropped 3 bases and J dropped 3; count of bases not matched to a gene: 4. DNA for the CDR3: TGCGCCAGCAGCCACCGGGACAGGGGAGACACCGGGGAGCTGTTTTTT. This encodes CASSHRDRGDTGELFF.

There are many counts of this clone. This chain joins TRBV18 and TRBJ1-3, with D tentatively TRBD1 (6 bases). The CDR3 totals 15 residues. Germline V gene lookup returns CDR1 KGHSH and CDR2 LQKENI. V was clipped by 2 bases and J by 9 bases, with 17 bases between them. DNA for the CDR3: TGTGCCAGCTCACCAGTAGTGGCAGGGGAAAGCACCATATATTTT. Its translation is CASSPVVAGESTIYF.

There are many counts of this clone. The chain employs TRBV30 and TRBJ2-7; D not resolved. The CDR3 covers 11 residues. Germline CDR1 and CDR2: GTSNPN and SVGIG (reference sequence). V lost 2 bases, J lost 3 bases, and 5 bases lay in between. CDR3 in DNA: TGTGCCTGGAGTTTAAACTACGAGCAGTACTTC. Amino acid sequence: CAWSLNYEQYF. Full variable domain (remainder filled in from reference TRBV30 and TRBJ2-7): SQTIHQWPATLVQPVGSPLSLECTVEGTSNPNLYWYRQAAGRGLQLLFYSVGIGQISSEVPQNLSASRPQDRQFILSSKKLLLSDSGFYLCAWSLNYEQYFGPGTRLTVT.

This clone was seen repeatedly, ten times or more. This rearrangement joins TRBV7-9 to TRBJ2-1, with a tentative D call TRBD1 (6 bases). Germline V CDR1 and CDR2: SEHNR, FQNEAQ (reference sequence). Trimming cost V 6 bases and J 0 bases, with 12 bases left between them. The length of the CDR3 is 15 residues. CDR3 nucleotide sequence: TGTGCCAGCAGGGATACAGGGCGCTCCTACAATGAGCAGTTCTTC. This sequence encodes CASRDTGRSYNEQFF.

This clone showed up many times. The gene calls are TRBV5-1 and TRBJ2-5; 8 bases align to TRBD1. Germline values: CDR1 SGHRS, CDR2 YFSETQ. The CDR3 has 18 amino acids. The J segment lost 3 bases and the V segment lost 0 bases, leaving 13 bases of the junction unmatched. In nucleotides, the CDR3 is TGCGCCAGCAGCTTGGACGGACAGGGCCAAGGAGAGAAAGAGACCCAGTACTTC. Amino acids: CASSLDGQGQGEKETQYF. Complete variable domain (other parts from reference TRBV5-1 and TRBJ2-5): KAGVTQTPRYLIKTRGQQVTLSCSPISGHRSVSWYQQTPGQGLQFLFEYFSETQRNKGNFPGRFSGRQFSNSRSEMNVSTLELGDSALYLCASSLDGQGQGEKETQYFGPGTRLLVL.

This clone occurred many times. This sequence joins TRBV28 and TRBJ2-7; 11 positions match TRBD1. V shed 2 bases, J shed 7 bases, and the junction held 10 bases outside the gene matches. CDR1 and CDR2 (germline): MDHEN, SYDVKM. The CDR3 consists of 16 residues. The CDR3 here is CASSLGRTGGRGEQYF. In DNA form, the CDR3 reads TGTGCCAGCAGTTTAGGACGGACAGGGGGCCGGGGGGAGCAGTACTTC.

This clone was seen repeatedly, ten times or more. The chain carries TRBV27 and TRBJ2-7, with 10 nucleotides matching TRBD2. CDR3 length: 15 amino acids. J was trimmed by 2 bases and V by 5 bases; bases with no gene match: 6. Germline values: CDR1 MNHEY, CDR2 SMNVEV (reference sequence). CDR3 protein: CASSPRLAGPYEQYF. The CDR3 DNA reads as TGTGCCAGCAGTCCCCGACTAGCGGGCCCCTACGAGCAGTACTTC.

In its sample, this clone was seen many times. This chain links TRBV30 with TRBJ2-1, with D maybe TRBD1 (6 bases). V was cut by 0 bases and J by 3 bases, with 12 bases left in between. The CDR3 consists of 15 residues. CDR1 and CDR2 from the germline V gene are GTSNPN and SVGIG (reference sequence). The CDR3 spells CAWSVRPDSYNEQFF. CDR3 coding DNA: TGTGCCTGGAGTGTAAGGCCGGACAGCTACAATGAGCAGTTCTTC.

This clone was seen ten or more times. The chain couples TRBV29-1 to TRBJ1-2; 7 bases match TRBD1. V gave up 5 bases and J gave up 5 bases; unmatched junction bases: 5. The CDR3 has 12 residues. CDR1 is SQVTM and CDR2 is ANQGSEA in the germline V gene. The CDR3 loop is CSVRRDSYGYTF. In nucleotides, the CDR3 is TGCAGCGTTCGCCGGGACAGTTATGGCTACACCTTC.

This clone was observed at least ten times. The gene calls are TRBV18 and TRBJ1-2; D is perhaps TRBD1 (5 bases). Deletions cut 0 bases from V and 8 bases from J, with 19 bases between. Germline CDR1 reads KGHSH; CDR2 reads LQKENI. The CDR3 sequence is 16 residues long. The DNA of the CDR3 is TGTGCCAGCTCACCACCTGGGTCAGGGCGGACGAGGGGCTACACCTTC. It translates to CASSPPGSGRTRGYTF.

This clone came up many times. The genes are TRBV19 and TRBJ2-3; tentatively, D is TRBD2 (5 bases). The CDR3 is 14 residues long. Germline CDR1 LNHDA, CDR2 SQIVND (reference sequence). Deletions cut 1 base from V and 4 bases from J, with 9 bases between. The DNA of the CDR3 is TGTGCCAGTAGTATAGGGCTAGCCCCAGATACGCAGTATTTT. It codes for CASSIGLAPDTQYF.

This clone was recorded many times. The chain employs TRBV11-2 and TRBJ1-2; D unclear. CDR3 length: 14 residues. Germline-derived CDR1 and CDR2 are SGHAT and FQNNGV. Deletions cut 5 bases from V and 0 bases from J, with 10 bases between. The CDR3 region is CASSPASANYGYTF. CDR3 DNA: TGTGCCAGCAGCCCCGCTAGCGCTAACTATGGCTACACCTTC.

This clone was counted many times. The rearrangement links TRBV6-1 to TRBJ1-2; 7 positions agree with TRBD1. This CDR3 has 15 amino acids. The ends lost 4 bases at V and 8 bases at J; junction bases unmatched: 13. Per germline, CDR1 MNHNS and CDR2 SASEGT. In DNA form, the CDR3 reads TGTGCCAGCAGTGGATCACCTGACAGGGCGCGGGGCTACACCTTC. Translated, it gives CASSGSPDRARGYTF.